This T cell receptor (beta chain) was captured in a study of neurological immune-mediated disorders. A few counts support this clonotype. Synthesis of cDNA was accomplished via 5'RACE employing 10-nucleotide random UMIs. From the 5' RACE reads, TCRdb called clonotypes with MiXCR, one entry per CDR3 protein. The table shows about 62,000 distinct CDR3 sequences, with 3% to 4% occurring only once. The V gene lost 1 base and the J gene lost 0 bases, with 10 bases spanning the gap. The CDR3 is made up of 16 amino acids. In germline, CDR1 is SGHTA, CDR2 FQGNSA. The sample comprised PBMCs. The receptor was derived from a woman aged 50 to 60 with multiple sclerosis. The chain links TRBV7-2 to TRBJ2-4, with TRBD1 as a possible D gene (5 bases). CDR3 loop: CASSLGQGIAKNIQYF. In DNA, the CDR3 is TGTGCCAGCAGCTTAGGTCAGGGAATAGCCAAAAACATTCAGTACTTC.